The rows below give T cell receptor beta chains drawn from one sample of a study of blood T cells in healthy people across ages. TCRdb independently ran MiXCR on the 5' RACE reads; one entry per CDR3 protein. The table lists about 800,000 distinct CDR3 sequences, around 25% of them singletons. Separately, the same data were catalogued under a study of T cells of mothers and their children.

The sample taken for sequencing was blood. These receptors came from a boy aged 5-17 years in good health. Each CDR3 is given with its conserved first and last residue. The listing skips clone size in some rows; elsewhere it reads once, few, many or a size class.

J gene: TRBJ2-3
V gene: TRBV20-1
clone size: few
CDR3 protein: CSAKGLAGFADTQYF

J gene: TRBJ1-5
V gene: TRBV10-3
clone size: -
CDR3 protein: CAISAQGGGNQPQHF

J gene: TRBJ2-2
V gene: TRBV5-6
clone size: -
CDR3 protein: CASSAEAGELFF

J gene: TRBJ2-7
V gene: TRBV28
clone size: many
CDR3 protein: CASSLDRGHEQYF

J gene: TRBJ1-1
V gene: TRBV20-1
clone size: -
CDR3 protein: CSARGGPEAFF

J gene: TRBJ2-1
V gene: TRBV7-3
clone size: many
CDR3 protein: CASSQEVYNEQFF

J gene: TRBJ1-1
V gene: TRBV29-1
clone size: -
CDR3 protein: CSGTGFNTEAFF

J gene: TRBJ2-7
V gene: TRBV7-8
clone size: many
CDR3 protein: CASSLMGEAFYEQYF

J gene: TRBJ2-7
V gene: TRBV7-9
clone size: few
CDR3 protein: CASSFTSSSSEQYF

J gene: TRBJ2-7
V gene: TRBV28
clone size: -
CDR3 protein: CASSLSGSGTYEQYF

J gene: TRBJ2-7
V gene: TRBV28
clone size: -
CDR3 protein: CASSPPAGTTYSYEQYF

J gene: TRBJ2-5
V gene: TRBV4-3
clone size: -
CDR3 protein: CASSPYLSGLQETQYF

J gene: TRBJ1-1
V gene: TRBV7-3
clone size: -
CDR3 protein: CASSLNSLSEAFF

J gene: TRBJ2-1
V gene: TRBV29-1
clone size: -
CDR3 protein: CSVEGGLAARGFRNEQFF

J gene: TRBJ2-5
V gene: TRBV25-1
clone size: -
CDR3 protein: CASSDGDGGALETQCF

J gene: -
V gene: TRBV12-3/TRBV12-4
clone size: few
CDR3 protein: CASSPSRRSRTAYEQYF

J gene: -
V gene: TRBV20-1
clone size: few
CDR3 protein: CSVYEGEGEQYF

J gene: TRBJ2-7
V gene: TRBV6-6
clone size: -
CDR3 protein: CAVRGGGNEQYF

J gene: TRBJ2-6
V gene: TRBV7-9
clone size: -
CDR3 protein: CASSTDRRLVGANVLTF

J gene: -
V gene: TRBV20-1
clone size: few
CDR3 protein: CSAKPFGRNYNEQFF

J gene: TRBJ1-5
V gene: TRBV21-1
clone size: -
CDR3 protein: CASSPGGTGHQPQHF

J gene: TRBJ2-1
V gene: TRBV28
clone size: -
CDR3 protein: CASSPRQDNEQFF

J gene: TRBJ2-2
V gene: TRBV5-1
clone size: -
CDR3 protein: CAGSLELGQVVELFF

J gene: TRBJ2-1
V gene: TRBV9
clone size: -
CDR3 protein: CASSPRLAGSYNGQFF

J gene: TRBJ2-3
V gene: TRBV15
clone size: -
CDR3 protein: CATSRDISGALITDTQYF

J gene: TRBJ1-1
V gene: TRBV10-3
clone size: -
CDR3 protein: CASKGDLWNTEAFF

J gene: TRBJ1-2
V gene: TRBV29-1
clone size: few
CDR3 protein: CSAFLAGYTF

J gene: TRBJ1-1
V gene: TRBV28
clone size: -
CDR3 protein: CASSSIPTGDSHLNTEAFF

J gene: TRBJ2-5
V gene: TRBV24-1
clone size: few
CDR3 protein: CATSDNRETQYF

J gene: -
V gene: TRBV7-2
clone size: -
CDR3 protein: CATQTVVGGNNEQFF

J gene: -
V gene: TRBV2
clone size: -
CDR3 protein: CASRRGVRGPRNEQFF

J gene: TRBJ1-4
V gene: TRBV5-5
clone size: -
CDR3 protein: CASSKGQGTNEKLLF

J gene: TRBJ1-2
V gene: TRBV7-2
clone size: few
CDR3 protein: CASNRQGSRDGYTF

J gene: TRBJ2-1
V gene: TRBV6-9
clone size: -
CDR3 protein: CASSYRPLGRDNEQFF

J gene: TRBJ2-7
V gene: TRBV9
clone size: -
CDR3 protein: CASSVAQGATYEQYF

J gene: -
V gene: TRBV9
clone size: -
CDR3 protein: CASSVTGLNEQYF

J gene: TRBJ1-5
V gene: TRBV6-2/TRBV6-3
clone size: few
CDR3 protein: CASRLGQSNQPQHF

J gene: TRBJ1-2
V gene: TRBV29-1
clone size: -
CDR3 protein: CSVEAYPLKYGYTF

J gene: TRBJ1-5
V gene: TRBV6-1
clone size: -
CDR3 protein: CASHLRQGAFDQPQHF

J gene: TRBJ1-1
V gene: TRBV6-6
clone size: -
CDR3 protein: CASSYRQGGNTEAFF

J gene: TRBJ1-5
V gene: TRBV2
clone size: -
CDR3 protein: CASSEGRQKNQPQHF

J gene: TRBJ2-3
V gene: TRBV20-1
clone size: -
CDR3 protein: CSARGIAGGNTDTQYF

J gene: TRBJ1-4
V gene: TRBV28
clone size: few
CDR3 protein: CASSLRRFSREKLFF

J gene: TRBJ2-7
V gene: TRBV24-1
clone size: -
CDR3 protein: CATSDPSSGDYEQYF

J gene: TRBJ2-3
V gene: TRBV7-2
clone size: few
CDR3 protein: CASSLVSMADTQYF

J gene: TRBJ1-4
V gene: TRBV27
clone size: -
CDR3 protein: CASSLSGGVGEKLFF

J gene: TRBJ2-5
V gene: TRBV7-3
clone size: -
CDR3 protein: CASSAGHRETQYF

J gene: TRBJ2-1
V gene: TRBV7-8
clone size: -
CDR3 protein: CASSLNRRLFF

J gene: TRBJ2-5
V gene: TRBV28
clone size: -
CDR3 protein: CASSLTSSEETQYF

J gene: TRBJ2-3
V gene: TRBV18
clone size: -
CDR3 protein: CASSPDSARQDTQYF

J gene: TRBJ1-1
V gene: TRBV28
clone size: -
CDR3 protein: CASSNHRGGTEAFF